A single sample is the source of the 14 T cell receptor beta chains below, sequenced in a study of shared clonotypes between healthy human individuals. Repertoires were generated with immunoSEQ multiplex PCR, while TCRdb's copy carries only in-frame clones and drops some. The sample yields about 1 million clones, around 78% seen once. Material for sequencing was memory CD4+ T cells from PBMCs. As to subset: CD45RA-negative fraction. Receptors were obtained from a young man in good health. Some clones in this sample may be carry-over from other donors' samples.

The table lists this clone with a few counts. CDR3 residues: CASSLRVLNEKLFF. The CDR3 DNA reads as TGTGCCAGCAGCTTGCGGGTCCTTAATGAAAAACTGTTTTTT. The genes are TRBV5-8 and TRBJ1-4, with D uncertain. Germline-derived CDR1 and CDR2 are SGHTS and YDEGEE. This CDR3 region has 14 residues. Trimming removed 1 base from V and 4 bases from J, with 8 bases in between.

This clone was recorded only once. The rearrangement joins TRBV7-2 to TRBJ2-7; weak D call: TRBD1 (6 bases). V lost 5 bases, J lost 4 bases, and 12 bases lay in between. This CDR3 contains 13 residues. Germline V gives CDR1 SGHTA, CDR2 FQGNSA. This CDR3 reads CASSKGQHYEQYF. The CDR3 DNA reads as TGTGCCAGCAGCAAAGGACAGCATTACGAGCAGTACTTC.

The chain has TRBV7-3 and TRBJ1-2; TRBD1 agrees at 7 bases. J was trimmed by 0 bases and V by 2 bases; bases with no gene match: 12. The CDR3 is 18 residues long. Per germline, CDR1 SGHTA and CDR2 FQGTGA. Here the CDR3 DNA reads TGTGCCAGCAGCTTAGGCCCCCTACGACAGGGAGCTAACTATGGCTACACCTTC. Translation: CASSLGPLRQGANYGYTF.

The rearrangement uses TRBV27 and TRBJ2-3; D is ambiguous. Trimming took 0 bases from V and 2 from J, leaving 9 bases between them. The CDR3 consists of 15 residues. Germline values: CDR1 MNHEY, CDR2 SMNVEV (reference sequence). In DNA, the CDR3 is TGTGCCAGCAGTTTATCTTCCCTTCTCACAGATACGCAGTATTTT. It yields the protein CASSLSSLLTDTQYF.

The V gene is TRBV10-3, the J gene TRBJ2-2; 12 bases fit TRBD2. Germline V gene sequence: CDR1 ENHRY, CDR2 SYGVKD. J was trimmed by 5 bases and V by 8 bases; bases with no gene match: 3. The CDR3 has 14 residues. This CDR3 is CAIGGLAGTGELFF. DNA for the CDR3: TGTGCCATCGGCGGACTAGCGGGGACCGGGGAGCTGTTTTTT.

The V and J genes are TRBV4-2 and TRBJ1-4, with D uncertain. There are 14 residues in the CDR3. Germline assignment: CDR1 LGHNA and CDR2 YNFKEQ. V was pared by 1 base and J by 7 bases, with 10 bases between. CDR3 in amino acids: CASSQGEGSEKLFF. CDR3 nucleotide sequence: TGTGCCAGCAGCCAAGGGGAAGGAAGTGAAAAACTGTTTTTT.

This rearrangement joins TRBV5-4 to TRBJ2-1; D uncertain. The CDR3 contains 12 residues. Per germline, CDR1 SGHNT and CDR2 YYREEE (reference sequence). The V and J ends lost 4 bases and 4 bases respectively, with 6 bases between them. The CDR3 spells CASSQTYNEQFF. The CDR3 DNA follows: TGTGCCAGCAGCCAAACTTACAATGAGCAGTTCTTC.

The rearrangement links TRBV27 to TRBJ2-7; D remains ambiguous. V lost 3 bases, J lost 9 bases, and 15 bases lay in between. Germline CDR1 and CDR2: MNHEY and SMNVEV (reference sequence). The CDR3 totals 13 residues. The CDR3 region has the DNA TGTGCCAGCAGTTTGACTTTTGGTGGTGGGCAGTACTTC. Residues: CASSLTFGGGQYF.

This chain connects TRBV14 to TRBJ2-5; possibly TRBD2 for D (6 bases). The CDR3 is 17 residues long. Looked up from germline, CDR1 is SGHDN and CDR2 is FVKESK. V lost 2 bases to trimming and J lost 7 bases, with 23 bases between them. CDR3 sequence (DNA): TGTGCCAGCAGCCAATATCAACTAGCAGCCCGTGGGGGGACCCAGTACTTC. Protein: CASSQYQLAARGGTQYF.

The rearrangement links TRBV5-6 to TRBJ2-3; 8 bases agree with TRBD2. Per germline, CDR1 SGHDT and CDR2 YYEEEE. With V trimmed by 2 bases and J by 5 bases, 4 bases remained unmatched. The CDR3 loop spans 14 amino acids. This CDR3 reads CASSFGLAGDTQYF. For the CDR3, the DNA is TGTGCCAGCAGCTTTGGGCTAGCGGGAGATACGCAGTATTTT.

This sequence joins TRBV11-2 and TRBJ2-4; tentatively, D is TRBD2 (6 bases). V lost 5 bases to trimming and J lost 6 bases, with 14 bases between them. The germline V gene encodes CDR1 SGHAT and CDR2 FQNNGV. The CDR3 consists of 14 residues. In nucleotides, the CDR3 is TGTGCCAGCAGCACATTACGGGGAGGAAACATTCAGTACTTC. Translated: CASSTLRGGNIQYF. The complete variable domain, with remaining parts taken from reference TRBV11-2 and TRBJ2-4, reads EAGVAQSPRYKIIEKRQSVAFWCNPISGHATLYWYQQILGQGPKLLIQFQNNGVVDDSQLPKDRFSAERLKGVDSTLKIQPAKLEDSAVYLCASSTLRGGNIQYFGAGTRLSVL.

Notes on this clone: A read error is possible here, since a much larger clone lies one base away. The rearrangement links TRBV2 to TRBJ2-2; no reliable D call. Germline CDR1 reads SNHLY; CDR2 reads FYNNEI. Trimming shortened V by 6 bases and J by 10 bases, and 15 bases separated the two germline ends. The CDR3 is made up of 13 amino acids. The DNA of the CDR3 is TGTGCCAGCAGATTCCTCCTCGCCGAGGAGCTGTTTTTT. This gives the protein CASRFLLAEELFF. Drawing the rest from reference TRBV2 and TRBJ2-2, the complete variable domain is EPEVTQTPSHQVTQMGQEVILRCVPISNHLYFYWYRQILGQKVEFLVSFYNNEISEKSEIFDDQFSVERPDGSNFTLKIRSTKLEDSAMYFCASRFLLAEELFFGEGSRLTVL.

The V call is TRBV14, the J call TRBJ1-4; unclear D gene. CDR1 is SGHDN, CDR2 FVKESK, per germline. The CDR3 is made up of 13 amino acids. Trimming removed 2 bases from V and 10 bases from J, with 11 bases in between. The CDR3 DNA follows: TGTGCCAGCAGCCAAACCTCAGACCGAAAACTGTTTTTT. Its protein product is CASSQTSDRKLFF.

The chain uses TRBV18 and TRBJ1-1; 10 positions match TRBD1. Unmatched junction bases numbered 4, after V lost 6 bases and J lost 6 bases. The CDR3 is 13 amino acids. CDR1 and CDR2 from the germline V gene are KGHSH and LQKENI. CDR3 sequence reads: CASSSGQGAEAFF. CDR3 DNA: TGTGCCAGCTCGTCAGGACAGGGGGCTGAAGCTTTCTTT.